These 14 T cell receptor beta chains share one sample of origin, sequenced in a study of early T cells in non-severe SARS-CoV-2 infection. TCRdb re-derived calls from the 5' RACE reads in MiXCR, one entry per CDR3 protein. The table has about 49,000 distinct CDR3 sequences, under 7.5% seen once. The sequencing used whole blood, collected at baseline. The source of these receptors is an adult who was a healthcare worker with PCR-confirmed SARS-CoV-2 infection or an uninfected control (not recorded which).

The V and J genes are TRBV25-1 and TRBJ1-6; D ambiguous. The length of the CDR3 is 15 residues. The germline V gene has CDR1 MGHDK and CDR2 SYGVNS. V lost 7 bases to trimming and J lost 3 bases, with 13 bases between them. CDR3 sequence (DNA): TGTGCCAGCACCCGGGGTAACGACTATAATTCACCCCTCCACTTT. This sequence encodes CASTRGNDYNSPLHF.

This clonotype was detected many times. The CDR3 sequence is CASSQAGTGSSYEQYF. In DNA, the CDR3 is TGTGCCAGCAGCCAAGCCGGGACAGGGTCGTCCTACGAGCAGTACTTC. The chain is built from TRBV5-6 and TRBJ2-7; 9 nucleotides agree with TRBD1. This CDR3 has 16 residues. Germline loops: CDR1 SGHDT, CDR2 YYEEEE. J was trimmed by 1 base and V by 4 bases; bases with no gene match: 9.

The sample holds a few counts of this clonotype. The chain links TRBV5-5 to TRBJ1-1; unclear D gene. The germline CDR1 and CDR2 sequences are SGHKS and YYEKEE (reference sequence). V shed 1 base and J shed 3 bases, with 4 bases lying between them. This CDR3 has 12 residues. The CDR3 DNA reads TGTGCCAGCAGCTTGTGGCACACTGAAGCTTTCTTT. This translates into CASSLWHTEAFF.

Many counts were recorded for this clonotype. This sequence joins TRBV18 and TRBJ1-5; D gene uncertain. The CDR3 spans 12 residues. From germline, CDR1 is KGHSH and CDR2 LQKENI. Trimming left V 0 bases short and J 4 bases short, with 1 base between. The CDR3 coding sequence is TGTGCCAGCTCACCACCTAATCAGCCCCAGCATTTT. Residues: CASSPPNQPQHF.

This clonotype has ten or more counts. The rearrangement uses TRBV28 and TRBJ2-3, with 7 bases aligning to TRBD1. The germline CDR1 and CDR2 sequences are MDHEN and SYDVKM. V was pared by 1 base and J by 2 bases, with 6 bases of the junction left unmatched. This CDR3 region has 16 residues. CDR3 amino acids: CASSLSTGRATDTQYF. CDR3 bases: TGTGCCAGCAGTTTATCGACAGGGCGGGCCACAGATACGCAGTATTTT.

This clonotype has ten or more counts. The gene calls are TRBV6-2 or TRBV6-3 and TRBJ1-2, with D unresolved. The V end lost 4 bases, the J end lost 8 bases, and 8 bases lay between the germline ends. In germline, CDR1 is MNHEY, CDR2 SVGEGT. The CDR3 has 11 residues. CDR3 sequence reads: CASSSGPGYTF. As DNA, the CDR3 is TGTGCCAGCAGTTCCGGGCCCGGCTACACCTTC.

In this sample, this clonotype turned up many times. The chain is built from TRBV5-1 and TRBJ1-1, with D hard to call. V lost 0 bases to trimming and J lost 8 bases, with 11 bases between them. CDR1 and CDR2 from the germline V gene are SGHRS and YFSETQ. The length of the CDR3 is 13 residues. The DNA for the CDR3 is TGCGCCAGCAGCTTGGCCGGTACCGGAGAAGCTTTCTTT. Amino acids: CASSLAGTGEAFF.

This clonotype was seen repeatedly, ten times or more. V gene TRBV7-3 combines with J gene TRBJ2-1; D may be TRBD1 or TRBD2 (5 bases each). This CDR3 is 12 amino acids long. The germline V gene has CDR1 SGHTA and CDR2 FQGTGA. With 5 bases removed from V and 8 bases from J, the gap between germline ends came to 10 bases. The CDR3 DNA is TGTGCCAGCAGCGGTGGGACCGATGAGCAGTTCTTC. Its protein is CASSGGTDEQFF.

This clonotype was recorded a few times. This chain uses TRBV7-2 with TRBJ2-6; D not resolved. V lost 4 bases and J lost 0, with 4 bases in between. Germline CDR1 is SGHTA and CDR2 is FQGNSA. The CDR3 is 14 residues long. Here the CDR3 DNA reads TGTGCCAGCAGCTATCGCTCTGGGGCCAACGTCCTGACTTTC. This codes for CASSYRSGANVLTF. Full variable domain (outside the CDR3, taken from reference TRBV7-2 and TRBJ2-6): GAGVSQSPSNKVTEKGKDVELRCDPISGHTALYWYRQSLGQGLEFLIYFQGNSAPDKSGLPSDRFSAERTGGSVSTLTIQRTQQEDSAVYLCASSYRSGANVLTFGAGSRLTVL.

CDR3 bases: TGTGCCAGCAGCTTCGACAGGGAGGAGCAGTTCTTC. This sequence encodes CASSFDREEQFF. The V and J genes are TRBV7-2 and TRBJ2-1; 7 bases match TRBD1. Germline CDR1 and CDR2: SGHTA and FQGNSA. The CDR3 is made up of 12 amino acids. Trimming removed 3 bases from V and 10 bases from J; junction bases left unmatched: 3.

This clonotype has a handful of counts. This chain connects TRBV20-1 to TRBJ2-4; D possibly matches TRBD1 or TRBD2 (6 bases each). Germline loops: CDR1 DFQATT, CDR2 SNEGSKA (reference sequence). V lost 3 bases and J lost 8, with 11 bases in between. The CDR3 spans 12 residues. The CDR3 spells CSARGAGYIQYF. DNA of the CDR3: TGCAGTGCTAGGGGGGCGGGATACATTCAGTACTTC.

This clonotype was found many times. As the CDR3 is not closed by the conserved phenylalanine or tryptophan, this likely results from a read error. The limits of the CDR3 on the DNA are not certain, so only TCRdb's listed CDR3 is given. This chain links TRBV5-6 with TRBJ2-1; whether TRBD2, the table's D call, matches the DNA was not checked. CDR1 is SGHDT and CDR2 is YYEEEE in the germline V gene. Both ends counted, the CDR3 spans 14 residues. Here the CDR3 reads CASSSRLAGAPRSV.

CDR3 in DNA: TGTGCCAGCAGCCGAACCTACGGAGGATCCACCGGGGAGCTGTTTTTT. Encoded protein: CASSRTYGGSTGELFF. The rearrangement joins TRBV7-9 to TRBJ2-2; maybe TRBD2 (5 bases). CDR3 length: 16 amino acids. Germline values: CDR1 SEHNR, CDR2 FQNEAQ (reference sequence). V was trimmed by 5 bases and J by 4 bases, leaving 17 bases between them.

This clonotype was seen many times. The V call is TRBV19, the J call TRBJ2-5; perhaps D is TRBD1 or TRBD2 (5 bases each). Germline CDR1 is LNHDA and CDR2 is SQIVND (reference sequence). V gave up 6 bases and J gave up 3 bases, with 11 bases separating them. The length of the CDR3 is 13 residues. CDR3 sequence: CASSGDHKETQYF. CDR3 DNA: TGTGCCAGTAGCGGGGACCACAAAGAGACCCAGTACTTC.